The clone carrying this T cell receptor beta chain was picked up one time. These data come from a study of blood T cell repertoires in COVID-19. As for the study in general: Some COVID-19 samples were acute and others convalescent; all came from the United States, Italy and Spain. The analysed material was cDNA or gDNA that came from T cells, B-cell-depleted T cells, or PBMCs.

CDR1 and CDR2 (germline): SEHNR, FQNEAQ (reference sequence). V lost 6 bases and J lost 4; bases outside the gene matches: 13. This CDR3 comprises 16 residues. Per the study methods: Amplification from reference gene primers served as the basis for estimated nucleated cell counts. Sequencing was performed with immunoSEQ multiplex PCR; in TCRdb, only in-frame clones are kept and a portion is missing. That table gives V, J and clone size, and the DNA gave D and trimming. The table includes roughly 80,000 clones, 70% to 90% detected once. This chain links TRBV7-9 with TRBJ1-1; 8 nucleotides agree with TRBD1. Sequenced material: peripheral blood. This TCR was sampled from a woman older than 75 with acute or convalescent COVID-19. The CDR3 loop reads CASSPGVGQGATEAFF. DNA for the CDR3: TGTGCCAGCAGTCCTGGGGTGGGGCAGGGGGCCACTGAAGCTTTCTTT.